These T cell receptor beta chains were read from a single sample in a study of T-cell memory formation after mild COVID-19. TCRdb itself ran the 5' RACE reads through MiXCR, one entry per CDR3 protein. This table holds about 430,000 distinct CDR3 sequences, 20% to 25% found once. The sample taken for sequencing was PBMCs or a T cell subset sorted from them (not recorded which). Every receptor here comes from an adult woman who had mild COVID-19 (a few samples of this study predate the infection). Cell type and time point are not known. Each CDR3 is given with its conserved first and last residue. The order of the fields is V gene, clone size, D gene, J gene, CDR3 protein, CDR3 DNA. A D gene is named only where the DNA matches it firmly. The size field is filled for only some rows; it gives once, few, many or a size class.

TRBV7-9	NA	NA	TRBJ2-5	CASSLGPSRGQETQYF	TGTGCCAGCAGCTTAGGCCCATCCAGAGGCCAAGAGACCCAGTACTTC
TRBV7-3	NA	NA	TRBJ2-7	CASSPYVGGSYEQYF	TGTGCCAGCAGCCCCTATGTTGGGGGATCCTACGAGCAGTACTTC
TRBV3-1	many	TRBD2	TRBJ2-1	CASSRPAGLRDEQFF	TGTGCCAGCAGTAGGCCAGCGGGGTTGAGGGATGAGCAGTTCTTC
TRBV5-6	NA	NA	TRBJ1-2	CASSLMTANYGYTF	TGTGCCAGCAGCTTGATGACAGCTAACTATGGCTACACCTTC
TRBV6-2/TRBV6-3	NA	TRBD2	TRBJ2-5	CASSYSGSGAQETQYF	TGTGCCAGCAGTTACTCTGGTAGCGGGGCACAAGAGACCCAGTACTTC
TRBV3-1	NA	TRBD1	TRBJ1-2	CASNHLGGGAGYTF	TGTGCCAGCAACCATCTTGGAGGGGGCGCGGGCTACACCTTC
TRBV3-1	few	NA	TRBJ2-1	CASSLIVGMGQFF	TGTGCCAGCAGCCTCATCGTAGGGATGGGGCAGTTCTTC
TRBV5-1	NA	NA	TRBJ1-1	CASSRTRAADIEAFF	TGCGCCAGCAGTCGGACCCGGGCCGCCGACATTGAAGCTTTCTTT
TRBV12-3/TRBV12-4	NA	NA	TRBJ1-6	CASSSRTGASPLHF	TGTGCCAGCAGTTCCCGTACTGGGGCTTCACCCCTCCACTTT
TRBV7-2	NA	TRBD2	TRBJ2-1	CASSSTGGTSVYNEQFF	TGTGCCAGCAGCTCAACCGGTGGGACTAGCGTCTACAATGAGCAGTTCTTC
TRBV19	NA	NA	TRBJ2-7	CASSSRGRSYEQYF	TGTGCCAGTAGTTCAAGGGGTCGCTCCTACGAGCAGTACTTC
TRBV29-1	NA	NA	TRBJ2-3	CSGGVTAFTDTQYF	TGCAGCGGGGGGGTCACAGCATTCACAGATACGCAGTATTTT
TRBV2	few	TRBD2	TRBJ2-5	CASRPGLAGETQYF	TGTGCCAGCAGACCGGGACTAGCGGGGGAGACCCAGTACTTC
TRBV20-1	NA	TRBD1	TRBJ2-2	CSARDRTGDTGELFF	TGCAGTGCTAGAGATCGTACAGGGGACACCGGGGAGCTGTTTTTT
TRBV12-3/TRBV12-4	few	TRBD1	TRBJ2-1	CASSRSGTGVTNEQFF	TGTGCCAGCAGTCGATCCGGGACAGGGGTAACCAATGAGCAGTTCTTC
TRBV19	few	TRBD2	TRBJ2-7	CASIPNRGEKYF	TGTGCCAGTATCCCCAACCGGGGGGAGAAGTACTTC
TRBV4-3	NA	TRBD1	TRBJ1-2	CASSQDRGAVLVGRYGYTF	TGCGCCAGCAGCCAAGACAGGGGGGCAGTGTTAGTAGGACGCTATGGCTACACCTTC
TRBV5-1	few	NA	TRBJ1-1	CASSLVGPSNTEAFF	TGCGCCAGCAGCTTGGTGGGGCCCTCGAACACTGAAGCTTTCTTT
TRBV5-1	NA	TRBD1	TRBJ1-1	CASSGGQGLTEAFF	TGCGCCAGCAGCGGCGGACAGGGGCTCACTGAAGCTTTCTTT
TRBV7-2	NA	NA	TRBJ2-1	CASSLRGGGRGEQFF	TGTGCCAGCAGCTTACGGGGTGGGGGAAGGGGTGAGCAGTTCTTC
TRBV7-9	NA	TRBD2	TRBJ2-1	CASSEGQGGDEQFF	TGTGCCAGCAGCGAAGGGCAGGGAGGGGATGAGCAGTTCTTC
TRBV4-3	NA	NA	TRBJ2-3	CASSQAAASRTDTQYF	TGCGCCAGCAGCCAAGCGGCTGCGAGTCGCACAGATACGCAGTATTTT
TRBV5-4	few	NA	TRBJ2-2	CASSLLGNPKGGELFF	TGTGCCAGCAGCTTATTAGGAAATCCAAAGGGCGGGGAGCTGTTTTTT
TRBV9	few	TRBD1	TRBJ2-7	CASSVAGTGIHEQYF	TGTGCCAGCAGCGTCGCCGGGACAGGGATCCACGAGCAGTACTTC
TRBV2	few	TRBD2	TRBJ2-4	CASSAYSGAYIQYF	TGTGCCAGCAGCGCTTATAGCGGGGCCTACATTCAGTACTTC
TRBV29-1	NA	NA	TRBJ2-1	CSVDGAARYNEQFF	TGCAGCGTTGATGGGGCAGCGCGTTACAATGAGCAGTTCTTC
TRBV5-1	NA	NA	TRBJ2-2	CASSLGEWTGELFF	TGCGCCAGCAGCCTAGGGGAATGGACCGGGGAGCTGTTTTTT
TRBV20-1	NA	TRBD1	TRBJ2-5	CSARSAQGAPRETQYF	TGCAGTGCTAGATCCGCGCAGGGGGCGCCCCGGGAGACCCAGTACTTC
TRBV10-2	NA	TRBD2	TRBJ2-1	CASSRLATDEQFF	TGCGCCAGCAGTAGACTAGCTACCGATGAGCAGTTCTTC
TRBV29-1	NA	NA	TRBJ2-3	CSVVGIRTDTQYF	TGCAGCGTTGTTGGCATCCGCACAGATACGCAGTATTTT
TRBV20-1	NA	NA	TRBJ2-2	CSARDGLAGELFF	TGCAGTGCTAGAGATGGGCTGGCCGGGGAGCTGTTTTTT
TRBV27	NA	NA	TRBJ2-7	CASTPGLIPYEQYF	TGTGCCAGCACCCCGGGTCTAATTCCCTACGAGCAGTACTTC
TRBV30	few	NA	TRBJ1-1	CAWSYGQNTEAFF	TGTGCCTGGAGTTACGGACAGAACACTGAAGCTTTCTTT
TRBV12-3/TRBV12-4	few	NA	TRBJ1-5	CASSSWTGGPQHF	TGTGCCAGCAGTTCGTGGACCGGGGGGCCCCAGCATTTT
TRBV3-1	few	TRBD2	TRBJ2-1	CASSRTSGGTGEQFF	TGTGCCAGCAGTCGGACTAGCGGGGGTACCGGTGAGCAGTTCTTC
TRBV7-8	NA	TRBD1	TRBJ1-2	CASSKRTGGLLPYGYTF	TGTGCCAGCAGCAAACGGACAGGGGGCTTACTACCCTATGGCTACACCTTC
TRBV14	few	NA	TRBJ1-2	CASSPAAGNYGYTF	TGTGCCAGCAGCCCAGCAGCAGGGAACTATGGCTACACCTTC
TRBV13	NA	NA	TRBJ1-1	CASSHRATEAFF	TGTGCCAGCAGTCACCGGGCCACTGAAGCTTTCTTT
TRBV7-9	few	NA	TRBJ1-1	CASSLVGGANTEAFF	TGTGCCAGCAGCTTAGTGGGGGGAGCGAACACTGAAGCTTTCTTT
TRBV9	NA	NA	TRBJ2-7	CASSLTVAPYEQYF	TGTGCCAGCAGCCTAACGGTGGCCCCCTACGAGCAGTACTTC
TRBV30	NA	NA	TRBJ2-1	CAWSRISDEQFF	TGTGCCTGGAGTCGGATCTCCGATGAGCAGTTCTTC
TRBV5-8	NA	TRBD2	TRBJ2-1	CASTDPGGGGIRQFF	TGTGCCAGCACCGACCCCGGGGGGGGCGGCATTAGACAGTTCTTC
TRBV24-1	once	NA	TRBJ2-2	CATNSGHQSELFF	TGTGCCACCAACTCGGGACATCAGTCGGAGCTGTTTTTT
TRBV6-5	few	NA	TRBJ2-6	CASSPLYSASGANVLTF	TGTGCCAGCAGTCCCCTGTATTCGGCCTCTGGGGCCAACGTCCTGACTTTC
TRBV12-3/TRBV12-4	medium-sized	TRBD2	TRBJ2-3	CASSLFSAGDTDTQYF	TGTGCCAGCAGTCTTTTTTCGGCGGGGGACACAGATACGCAGTATTTT
TRBV3-1	few	TRBD2	TRBJ2-3	CASSQEATSGREPDTQYF	TGTGCCAGCAGCCAAGAAGCAACTAGTGGGCGGGAGCCAGATACGCAGTATTTT
TRBV4-1	NA	TRBD1	TRBJ2-7	CASSQRTGGGYEQYF	TGCGCCAGCAGCCAACGGACAGGGGGCGGTTACGAGCAGTACTTC
TRBV6-1	few	TRBD1	TRBJ2-7	CASRNGQDSYEQYF	TGTGCCAGCAGAAACGGACAGGACTCCTACGAGCAGTACTTC
TRBV7-2	NA	TRBD1	TRBJ2-5	CASSRISSGTGMRKTQYF	TGTGCCAGCAGCCGTATTTCTTCCGGGACAGGGATGAGGAAGACCCAGTACTTC
TRBV27	few	TRBD1	TRBJ2-7	CASRIRDRYEQYF	TGTGCCAGCCGGATCCGGGACAGATACGAGCAGTACTTC
TRBV12-3/TRBV12-4	few	NA	TRBJ2-7	CASSRTNEQYF	TGTGCCAGCAGCCGGACGAACGAGCAGTACTTC
TRBV12-3/TRBV12-4	few	TRBD2	TRBJ2-3	CASSLRGLAGGPEDTQYF	TGTGCCAGCAGCCTTAGGGGGCTAGCGGGAGGGCCGGAAGATACGCAGTATTTT
TRBV12-3/TRBV12-4	few	NA	TRBJ2-7	CASSPETGRHEQYF	TGTGCCAGCAGTCCTGAGACAGGGAGGCACGAGCAGTACTTC
TRBV6-6	NA	TRBD1	TRBJ1-1	CASSDVEGGKAEAFF	TGTGCCAGCAGCGACGTTGAAGGGGGCAAGGCTGAAGCTTTCTTT